This entry lists 18 T cell receptor beta chains sequenced from one sample in a study of cytomegalovirus exposure and HLA in healthy donors. PCR primers comprised 60 Vbeta and 13 Jbeta primers. Profiling relied on immunoSEQ multiplex PCR, and the TCRdb table lists in-frame clones only, not all of them. The sample yields 75,000 to 80,000 clones, roughly 80% seen once. Sequencing was performed on PBMCs. All receptors derive from a male donor in good health and CMV-seronegative.

V is TRBV5-1 and J is TRBJ2-2; D might be TRBD1 (6 bases). There are 14 residues in the CDR3. The V end was cut by 4 bases, the J end by 3 bases, with 10 bases between. Germline lookup yields CDR1 SGHRS and CDR2 YFSETQ. The CDR3 coding sequence is TGCGCCAGCAGCGGCGGACAGCACACCGGGGAGCTGTTTTTT. It codes for CASSGGQHTGELFF. Supplemented by reference TRBV5-1 and TRBJ2-2, the full variable domain reads KAGVTQTPRYLIKTRGQQVTLSCSPISGHRSVSWYQQTPGQGLQFLFEYFSETQRNKGNFPGRFSGRQFSNSRSEMNVSTLELGDSALYLCASSGGQHTGELFFGEGSRLTVL.

This chain uses TRBV5-1 with TRBJ1-5; tentative D call: TRBD1 (6 bases). Trimming cost V 0 bases and J 5 bases, with 9 bases left between them. The CDR3 runs 14 residues. Germline loops: CDR1 SGHRS, CDR2 YFSETQ. The CDR3 loop reads CASSLGSGDQPQHF. The DNA of the CDR3 is TGCGCCAGCAGCTTGGGTTCAGGGGATCAGCCCCAGCATTTT. Full variable domain (missing parts from reference TRBV5-1 and TRBJ1-5): KAGVTQTPRYLIKTRGQQVTLSCSPISGHRSVSWYQQTPGQGLQFLFEYFSETQRNKGNFPGRFSGRQFSNSRSEMNVSTLELGDSALYLCASSLGSGDQPQHFGDGTRLSIL.

V and J are TRBV2 and TRBJ2-2, with D uncertain. V was shortened by 4 bases and J by 7 bases, with 7 bases between the two germline ends. Germline assignment: CDR1 SNHLY and CDR2 FYNNEI. The CDR3 has 12 residues. The CDR3 loop reads CASSGYIGELFF. CDR3 DNA: TGTGCCAGCAGTGGATACATCGGGGAGCTGTTTTTT.

The chain couples TRBV9 to TRBJ2-2, with D possibly matching TRBD2 (5 bases). The CDR3 is 15 amino acids. Germline V CDR1 and CDR2: SGDLS, YYNGEE. V lost 4 bases, J lost 6 bases, and 16 bases lay in between. The CDR3 sequence is CASSPGSLTAGELFF. CDR3 DNA sequence: TGTGCCAGCAGCCCGGGAAGCCTAACCGCCGGGGAGCTGTTTTTT.

The genes are TRBV29-1 and TRBJ1-1; D remains unclear. The V gene's germline CDR1 is SQVTM and CDR2 ANQGSEA. Between the trimmed V and J ends, which lost 6 bases and 0 bases, there was a span of 14 bases. The CDR3 is 14 residues long. The CDR3 DNA follows: TGCAGCGTCAGATACCTCCTCATGAACACTGAAGCTTTCTTT. Its protein product is CSVRYLLMNTEAFF.

This chain uses TRBV5-1 with TRBJ2-2; weak D call: TRBD1 (6 bases). CDR1 is SGHRS, CDR2 YFSETQ, per germline. The V gene lost 0 bases and the J gene lost 0 bases, with 15 bases spanning the gap. This CDR3 comprises 18 residues. The CDR3 protein is CASSLGGRGPSNTGELFF. CDR3 in DNA: TGCGCCAGCAGCTTGGGAGGCAGGGGACCTTCGAACACCGGGGAGCTGTTTTTT.

The CDR3 sequence is CASSTLRAYEQFF. In DNA, the CDR3 is TGTGCCAGCAGTACCCTCAGGGCATATGAGCAGTTCTTC. This chain connects TRBV6-1 to TRBJ2-1, with D perhaps TRBD1 (5 bases). CDR1 and CDR2 from the germline V gene are MNHNS and SASEGT. The CDR3 length is 13 residues. Trimming removed 5 bases from V and 8 bases from J, with 13 bases in between.

The CDR3 DNA sequence: TGTGCCAGCAGCCCAGGACAGGGGAAGCCCCAGCATTTT. Translation gives CASSPGQGKPQHF. The chain employs TRBV6-1 and TRBJ1-5; 9 nucleotides match TRBD1. The CDR3 spans 13 residues. V was clipped by 6 bases and J by 8 bases; unmatched bases: 5. Per the germline V gene, CDR1 is MNHNS and CDR2 is SASEGT.

V is TRBV5-6 and J is TRBJ2-1; 10 bases are shared with TRBD2. V dropped 4 bases and J dropped 3; count of bases not matched to a gene: 7. The germline CDR1 and CDR2 sequences are SGHDT and YYEEEE. The CDR3 loop spans 16 amino acids. CDR3 bases: TGTGCCAGCAGCCGGACTAGCGGTGCGATCTACAATGAGCAGTTCTTC. Translated: CASSRTSGAIYNEQFF.

This rearrangement joins TRBV7-6 to TRBJ2-7, with D perhaps TRBD2 (7 bases). Germline V CDR1 and CDR2: SGHVS, FNYEAQ. The ends were cut back, 3 bases at V and 2 bases at J, with 17 bases in the middle. CDR3 length: 16 amino acids. This chain's CDR3 is CASSLGRAGQPYEQYF. CDR3 in DNA: TGTGCCAGCAGCTTGGGGAGGGCGGGACAACCCTACGAGCAGTACTTC.

The J gene is TRBJ1-2, the V gene TRBV4-2; TRBD1 aligns across 7 bases. CDR1 LGHNA and CDR2 YNFKEQ come from the germline V gene. Trimming removed 4 bases from V and 3 bases from J; junction bases left unmatched: 11. The CDR3 has 16 residues. The CDR3 DNA sequence: TGTGCCAGCAGCCTACTAGTTCCCGACAGGGACTATGGCTACACCTTC. This encodes CASSLLVPDRDYGYTF.

There are a few counts of this clone. The chain recombines TRBV6-5 with TRBJ1-1; D remains ambiguous. This CDR3 region has 14 residues. Germline CDR1 and CDR2: MNHEY and SVGAGI. V shed 4 bases and J shed 1 base, with 10 bases lying between them. CDR3 sequence: CASSSNNPNTEAFF. CDR3 nucleotide sequence: TGTGCCAGCAGTTCGAACAACCCGAACACTGAAGCTTTCTTT.

The chain uses TRBV5-6 and TRBJ1-1; D unresolved. The V end was cut by 5 bases, the J end by 3 bases, with 17 bases between. This CDR3 has 15 amino acids. The germline CDR1 and CDR2 sequences are SGHDT and YYEEEE. The CDR3 spells CASSPWGGWDTEAFF. As DNA, the CDR3 is TGTGCCAGCAGTCCGTGGGGAGGGTGGGACACTGAAGCTTTCTTT. Variable domain in full (rest from reference TRBV5-6 and TRBJ1-1): DAGVTQSPTHLIKTRGQQVTLRCSPKSGHDTVSWYQQALGQGPQFIFQYYEEEERQRGNFPDRFSGHQFPNYSSELNVNALLLGDSALYLCASSPWGGWDTEAFFGQGTRLTVV.

The CDR3 DNA sequence: TGCGCCAGCAGCCAAGTGAGTGCCACTGAAGCTTTCTTT. It yields the protein CASSQVSATEAFF. V usage is TRBV4-1 and J usage is TRBJ1-1; no clear D. V shed 1 base and J shed 4 bases, with 7 bases lying between them. The V gene's germline CDR1 is MGHRA and CDR2 YSYEKL. The CDR3 covers 13 residues.

This chain connects TRBV6-6 to TRBJ1-2; D is possibly TRBD1 (6 bases). CDR1 is MNHNY, CDR2 SVGAGI, per germline (reference sequence). V lost 2 bases and J 4 bases, leaving 11 bases between the germline ends. The CDR3 loop spans 14 amino acids. In nucleotides, the CDR3 is TGTGCCAGCAGTTACAGGGAAGGGGGCTATGGCTACACCTTC. Amino acid sequence: CASSYREGGYGYTF.

The gene calls are TRBV6-5 and TRBJ1-1; no firm D call. Germline V gene sequence: CDR1 MNHEY, CDR2 SVGAGI. Trimming cost V 0 bases and J 11 bases, with 19 bases left between them. There are 15 residues in the CDR3. CDR3 bases: TGTGCCAGCAGTTACTCGAATGGAGGCGTAAGGCTTGCTTTCTTT. It yields the protein CASSYSNGGVRLAFF.

V and J are TRBV4-2 and TRBJ2-2, with 10 positions matching TRBD2. Germline V gene sequence: CDR1 LGHNA, CDR2 YNFKEQ. The V segment lost 0 bases and the J segment 8 bases; nucleotides outside the gene matches: 3. This CDR3 comprises 15 residues. CDR3: CASSQELAGSGELFF. CDR3 in DNA: TGTGCCAGCAGCCAAGAACTAGCGGGGTCTGGGGAGCTGTTTTTT.

This rearrangement joins TRBV7-2 to TRBJ1-2; no firm D call. V was clipped by 1 base and J by 5 bases, with 11 bases between them. Germline V lookup: CDR1 SGHTA, CDR2 FQGNSA. The CDR3 length is 14 residues. CDR3 in DNA: TGTGCCAGCAGCTTAGACGGGGTAAAGTATGGCTACACCTTC. Its protein product is CASSLDGVKYGYTF.